Below are 10 T cell receptor beta chains sequenced from a single sample in a study of blood T cell repertoires in COVID-19. Assay: immunoSEQ multiplex PCR; the TCRdb copy retains only in-frame clones and omits some. The sample holds more than 80,000 clones, 71% seen once. What was sequenced was peripheral blood. The receptors come from a human donor with acute or convalescent COVID-19. The donor label of this sample is uncertain.

This rearrangement joins TRBV10-2 to TRBJ2-1; 10 bases match TRBD2. Germline lookup yields CDR1 WSHSY and CDR2 SAAADI. The V segment lost 4 bases and the J segment 4 bases; nucleotides outside the gene matches: 4. The CDR3 has 15 residues. CDR3 region: CASSAKLAGYNEQFF. The CDR3, as DNA: TGCGCCAGCAGTGCGAAACTAGCGGGGTACAATGAGCAGTTCTTC.

This clone turned up a few times. This chain joins TRBV10-2 and TRBJ2-2, with TRBD2 matching 7 bases. From germline, CDR1 is WSHSY and CDR2 SAAADI. The CDR3 has 12 residues. J gave up 6 bases and V 6 bases, and 1 base lay outside the gene matches. The CDR3 loop reads CASSGGSGELFF. The DNA for the CDR3 is TGCGCCAGCAGCGGGGGGTCCGGGGAGCTGTTTTTT.

The chain joins TRBV25-1 to TRBJ2-7, with 7 bases that match TRBD1. V shed 8 bases, J shed 2 bases, and the junction held 6 bases outside the gene matches. Germline V gene data show CDR1 as MGHDK and CDR2 as SYGVNS. CDR3 size: 13 residues. For the CDR3, the DNA is TGTGCCAGCGGGCAGGGGGACACCTACGAGCAGTACTTC. Translated, it gives CASGQGDTYEQYF.

This clone was counted between two and nine times. The chain has TRBV10-3 and TRBJ1-1; 9 bases are shared with TRBD1. The CDR3 contains 14 residues. Germline V gene lookup returns CDR1 ENHRY and CDR2 SYGVKD. The trim removed 4 bases at V and 1 base at J, leaving 1 base unmatched. Written as DNA, the CDR3 is TGTGCCATCAGTGGGGACAGGGCGAACACTGAAGCTTTCTTT. Translation gives CAISGDRANTEAFF.

The chain links TRBV7-6 to TRBJ1-2; 11 nucleotides line up with TRBD1. Germline CDR1 and CDR2: SGHVS and FNYEAQ. The CDR3 contains 17 residues. With 5 bases clipped from V and 3 bases from J, the junction kept 11 bases outside the gene matches. Here the CDR3 reads CASSPWTGGASYYGYTF. The CDR3 DNA is TGTGCCAGCAGCCCCTGGACAGGGGGCGCATCTTACTATGGCTACACCTTC. The entire variable domain, with the rest obtained from reference TRBV7-6 and TRBJ1-2, is as follows: GAGVSQSPRYKVTKRGQDVALRCDPISGHVSLYWYRQALGQGPEFLTYFNYEAQQDKSGLPNDRFSAERPEGSISTLTIQRTEQRDSAMYRCASSPWTGGASYYGYTFGSGTRLTVV.

The chain joins TRBV12-3 or TRBV12-4 to TRBJ1-2; possible D gene TRBD1, 6 bases. The V end lost 2 bases, the J end lost 11 bases, and 15 bases lay between the germline ends. CDR3 length: 13 amino acids. The CDR3 sequence: CASSLRQGIWYTF. The CDR3 DNA reads as TGTGCCAGCAGTTTAAGGCAGGGGATTTGGTACACCTTC.

The chain is built from TRBV7-2 and TRBJ2-4; 9 bases line up with TRBD2. Trimming at V came to 5 bases and at J to 4 bases, leaving 9 bases not matched to a gene. The germline CDR1 and CDR2 sequences are SGHTA and FQGNSA. CDR3 size: 16 residues. The chain's CDR3 is CASSASGGGVKNIQYF. The CDR3, as DNA: TGTGCCAGCAGCGCCAGCGGCGGGGGGGTTAAAAACATTCAGTACTTC.

The chain links TRBV6-5 to TRBJ2-7, with D possibly matching TRBD2 (6 bases). This CDR3 spans 13 amino acids. Per the germline V gene, CDR1 is MNHEY and CDR2 is SVGAGI. V gave up 7 bases and J gave up 3 bases, with 13 bases separating them. In DNA, the CDR3 is TGTGCCAGCACGGGAGAAGCTTACTACGAGCAGTACTTC. Its translation: CASTGEAYYEQYF.

The chain has TRBV2 and TRBJ2-7; 9 bases line up with TRBD2. The CDR3 consists of 12 residues. Germline CDR1 is SNHLY and CDR2 is FYNNEI. V lost 7 bases and J lost 10; bases outside the gene matches: 8. DNA for the CDR3: TGTGCCAGCACGAACGGCGGGGGGGGTCAGTACTTC. Translation: CASTNGGGGQYF.

The chain combines TRBV19 with TRBJ2-3; 13 bases fit TRBD2. The CDR3 length is 17 residues. Germline loops: CDR1 LNHDA, CDR2 SQIVND (reference sequence). J lost 5 bases, V lost 1 base, and 6 bases had no gene match. The CDR3 reads CASSIGTSGGAKDTQYF. The CDR3 region has the DNA TGTGCCAGTAGTATAGGAACTAGCGGGGGGGCCAAAGATACGCAGTATTTT.